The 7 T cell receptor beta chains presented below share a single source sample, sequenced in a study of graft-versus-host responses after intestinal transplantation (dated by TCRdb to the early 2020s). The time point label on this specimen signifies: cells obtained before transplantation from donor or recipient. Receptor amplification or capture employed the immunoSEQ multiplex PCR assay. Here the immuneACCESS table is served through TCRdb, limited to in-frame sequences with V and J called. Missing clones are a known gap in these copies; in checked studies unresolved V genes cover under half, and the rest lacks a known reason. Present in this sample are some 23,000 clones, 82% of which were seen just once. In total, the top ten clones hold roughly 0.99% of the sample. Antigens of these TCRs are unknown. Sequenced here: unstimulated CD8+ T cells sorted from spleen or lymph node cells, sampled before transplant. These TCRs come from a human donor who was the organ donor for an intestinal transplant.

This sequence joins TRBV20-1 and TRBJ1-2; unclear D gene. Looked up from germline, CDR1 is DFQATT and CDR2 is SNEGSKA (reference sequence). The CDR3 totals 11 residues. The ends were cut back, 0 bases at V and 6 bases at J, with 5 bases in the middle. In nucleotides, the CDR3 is TGCAGTGCTAGAGATCTACATGGCTACACCTTC. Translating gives CSARDLHGYTF.

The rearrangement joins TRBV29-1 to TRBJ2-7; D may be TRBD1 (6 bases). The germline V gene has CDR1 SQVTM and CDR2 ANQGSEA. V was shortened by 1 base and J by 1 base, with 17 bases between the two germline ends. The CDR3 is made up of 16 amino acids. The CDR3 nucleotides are TGCAGCGTTGAAGGGACGACAGGTGAGATTTCCTACGAGCAGTACTTC. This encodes CSVEGTTGEISYEQYF.

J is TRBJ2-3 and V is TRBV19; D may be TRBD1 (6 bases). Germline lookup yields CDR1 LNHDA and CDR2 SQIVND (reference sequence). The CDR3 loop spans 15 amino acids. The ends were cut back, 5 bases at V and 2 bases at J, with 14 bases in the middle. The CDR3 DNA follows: TGTGCCAGTAGTTCCACCGGACAGCCCACAGATACGCAGTATTTT. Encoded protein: CASSSTGQPTDTQYF.

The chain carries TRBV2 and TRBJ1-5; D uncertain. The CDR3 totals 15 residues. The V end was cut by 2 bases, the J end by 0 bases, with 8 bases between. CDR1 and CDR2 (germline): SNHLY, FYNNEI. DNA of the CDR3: TGTGCCAGCAGTGAAATCACGTATAGCAATCAGCCCCAGCATTTT. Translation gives CASSEITYSNQPQHF.

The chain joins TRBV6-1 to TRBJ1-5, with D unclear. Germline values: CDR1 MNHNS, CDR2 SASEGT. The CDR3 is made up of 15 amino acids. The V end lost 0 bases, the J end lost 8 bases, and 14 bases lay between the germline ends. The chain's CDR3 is CASSEARSEREPQHF. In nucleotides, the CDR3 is TGTGCCAGCAGTGAAGCGCGAAGTGAAAGGGAGCCCCAGCATTTT.

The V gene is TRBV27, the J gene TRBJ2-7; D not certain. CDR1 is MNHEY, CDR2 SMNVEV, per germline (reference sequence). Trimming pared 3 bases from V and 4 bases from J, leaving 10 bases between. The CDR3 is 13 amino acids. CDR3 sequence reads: CASSFGTYYEQYF. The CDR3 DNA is TGTGCCAGCAGTTTTGGAACATATTACGAGCAGTACTTC.

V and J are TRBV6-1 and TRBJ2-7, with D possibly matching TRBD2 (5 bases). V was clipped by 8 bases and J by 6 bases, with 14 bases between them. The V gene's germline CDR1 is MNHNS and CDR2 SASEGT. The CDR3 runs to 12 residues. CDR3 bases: TGTGCCAGCCGGCGGGCCCTGACCGAGCAGTACTTC. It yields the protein CASRRALTEQYF.